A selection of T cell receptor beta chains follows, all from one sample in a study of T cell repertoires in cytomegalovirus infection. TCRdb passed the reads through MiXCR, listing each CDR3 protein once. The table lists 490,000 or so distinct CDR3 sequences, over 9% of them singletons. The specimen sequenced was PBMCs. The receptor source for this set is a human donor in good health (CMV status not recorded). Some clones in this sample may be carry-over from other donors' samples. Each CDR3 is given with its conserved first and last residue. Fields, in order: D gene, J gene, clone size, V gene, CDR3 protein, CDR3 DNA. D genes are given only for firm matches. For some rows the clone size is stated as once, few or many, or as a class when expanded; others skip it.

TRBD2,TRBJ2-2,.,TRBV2,CASRTSEWAGELFF,TGTGCCAGCAGGACTAGCGAGTGGGCCGGGGAGCTGTTTTTT
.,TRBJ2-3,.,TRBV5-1,CASSPDKQPVTDTQYF,TGCGCCAGCAGCCCGGACAAACAACCTGTCACAGATACGCAGTATTTT
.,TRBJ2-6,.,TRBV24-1,CATSDPSGRSHSGANVLTF,TGTGCCACCAGTGATCCCTCGGGCCGGAGCCATTCTGGGGCCAACGTCCTGACTTTC
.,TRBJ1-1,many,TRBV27,CASSPPSAGSTEAFF,TGTGCCAGCAGTCCCCCCAGCGCAGGGAGCACTGAAGCTTTCTTT
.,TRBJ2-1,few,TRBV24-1,CATSDLSASYNEQFF,TGTGCCACCAGTGATTTGTCGGCTAGCTACAATGAGCAGTTCTTC
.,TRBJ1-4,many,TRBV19,CASSTTGLRGSEKLFF,TGTGCCAGTAGTACTACAGGGTTGAGGGGGAGTGAAAAACTGTTTTTT
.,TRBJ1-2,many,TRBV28,CASSSGQVVYGYTF,TGTGCCAGCAGCTCGGGGCAGGTCGTCTATGGCTACACCTTC
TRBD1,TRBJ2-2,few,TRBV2,CASRWGTGGTGELFF,TGTGCCAGCAGATGGGGGACAGGGGGGACCGGGGAGCTGTTTTTT
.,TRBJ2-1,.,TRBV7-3,CASGSNNEQFF,TGTGCCAGCGGGTCTAACAATGAGCAGTTCTTC
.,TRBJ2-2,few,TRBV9,CASSLTKRGGDTGELFF,TGTGCCAGCAGCCTTACCAAAAGGGGGGGCGACACCGGGGAGCTGTTTTTT
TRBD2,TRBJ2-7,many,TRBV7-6,CASSAGTSLHEQYF,TGTGCCAGCAGTGCCGGGACTAGCTTACACGAGCAGTACTTC
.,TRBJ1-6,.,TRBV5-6,CASSLGRDFGALHF,TGTGCCAGCAGCTTAGGGCGGGACTTCGGAGCCCTCCACTTT
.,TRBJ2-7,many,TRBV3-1,CASSQVTQGWYEQYF,TGTGCCAGCAGCCAAGTAACGCAGGGCTGGTACGAGCAGTACTTC
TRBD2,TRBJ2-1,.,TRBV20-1,CSARAASGSYRQFF,TGCAGTGCTAGAGCGGCTAGCGGGAGCTATCGGCAGTTCTTC
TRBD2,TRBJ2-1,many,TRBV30,CAWTPGGNEQFF,TGTGCCTGGACCCCGGGAGGGAATGAGCAGTTCTTC
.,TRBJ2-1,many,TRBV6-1,CASSEQGQSSYNEQFF,TGTGCCAGCAGTGAACAGGGGCAAAGCTCCTACAATGAGCAGTTCTTC
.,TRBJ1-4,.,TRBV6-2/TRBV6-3,CASSPTRNEKLFF,TGTGCCAGCAGTCCGACGAGGAATGAAAAACTGTTTTTT
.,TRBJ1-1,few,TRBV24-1,CATSAIKGRIYTEAFF,TGTGCCACCAGTGCTATAAAAGGCAGGATATACACTGAAGCTTTCTTT
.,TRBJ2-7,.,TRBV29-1,CSVELQGLSYEQYF,TGCAGCGTTGAACTACAGGGTCTCTCCTACGAGCAGTACTTC
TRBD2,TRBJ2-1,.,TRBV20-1,CSADSGYSHGDEQFF,TGCAGTGCTGATAGCGGGTACTCTCACGGCGATGAGCAGTTCTTC
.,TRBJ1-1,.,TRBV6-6,CASSAYRASTEAFF,TGTGCCAGCAGCGCTTACAGGGCAAGCACTGAAGCTTTCTTT
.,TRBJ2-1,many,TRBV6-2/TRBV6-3,CASTGGSYNEQFF,TGTGCCAGCACGGGCGGCTCCTACAATGAGCAGTTCTTC
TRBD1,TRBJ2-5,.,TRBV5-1,CASSPQGAFETQYF,TGCGCCAGCAGCCCGCAGGGGGCTTTTGAGACCCAGTACTTC
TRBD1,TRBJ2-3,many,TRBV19,CASSSHRDRGEDTQYF,TGTGCCAGTAGTTCTCACCGGGACAGGGGGGAAGATACGCAGTATTTT
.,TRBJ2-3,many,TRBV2,CASPGGGASTDTQYF,TGTGCCAGCCCGGGTGGCGGGGCTAGCACAGATACGCAGTATTTT
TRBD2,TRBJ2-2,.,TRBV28,CASRPTSAGELFF,TGTGCCAGCAGACCCACTAGCGCCGGGGAGCTGTTTTTT
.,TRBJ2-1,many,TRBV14,CASSQVGDIQSYNEQFF,TGTGCCAGCAGCCAAGTCGGAGACATCCAATCATACAATGAGCAGTTCTTC
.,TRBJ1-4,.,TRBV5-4,CASSSVGDEKLFF,TGTGCCAGCAGCTCGGTGGGGGATGAAAAACTGTTTTTT
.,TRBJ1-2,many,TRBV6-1,CATRGDTNYGYTF,TGTGCCACAAGGGGCGATACTAACTATGGCTACACCTTC
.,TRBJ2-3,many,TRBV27,CASTFGRGRGDTQYF,TGTGCCAGCACTTTCGGGCGGGGGCGCGGAGATACGCAGTATTTT
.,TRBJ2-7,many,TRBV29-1,CSVETDWTYEQYF,TGCAGCGTTGAAACAGACTGGACCTACGAGCAGTACTTC
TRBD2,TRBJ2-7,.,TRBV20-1,CSAVEGLAGSYEQYF,TGCAGTGCTGTAGAGGGACTAGCGGGTTCCTACGAGCAGTACTTC
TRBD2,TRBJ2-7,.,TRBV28,CASPPTHLAGGLNEQYF,TGTGCCAGCCCTCCAACCCATCTAGCGGGAGGCTTGAACGAGCAGTACTTC
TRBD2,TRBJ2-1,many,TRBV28,CASTRLAEAGWGNEQFF,TGTGCCAGCACCCGACTAGCGGAGGCGGGCTGGGGAAATGAGCAGTTCTTC
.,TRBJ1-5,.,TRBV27,CASSYKSDLNQPQHF,TGTGCCAGCAGTTACAAATCAGACCTAAATCAGCCCCAGCATTTT
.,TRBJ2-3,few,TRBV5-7,CASSLWREPRGLSTDTQYF,TGTGCCAGCAGCTTGTGGCGCGAACCCAGAGGATTGAGCACAGATACGCAGTATTTT
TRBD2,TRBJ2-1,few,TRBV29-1,CSVEGLAADEQFF,TGCAGCGTTGAAGGCCTAGCGGCTGATGAGCAGTTCTTC
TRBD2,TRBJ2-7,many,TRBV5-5,CASSLEGLAGENF,TGTGCCAGCAGCTTGGAGGGACTAGCGGGAGAAAACTTC
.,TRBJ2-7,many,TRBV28,CASSLTGPTLEQYF,TGTGCCAGCAGTTTGACAGGTCCAACCCTCGAGCAGTACTTC
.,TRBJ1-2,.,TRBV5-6,CASSLVGELYGYTF,TGTGCCAGCAGCTTGGTTGGGGAGCTTTATGGCTACACCTTC
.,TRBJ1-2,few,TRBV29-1,CSVTGNYGYTF,TGCAGCGTAACAGGGAACTATGGCTACACCTTC
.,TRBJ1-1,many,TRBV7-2,CASSLGRVLNTEAFF,TGTGCCAGCAGCTTAGGTCGGGTCCTGAACACTGAAGCTTTCTTT
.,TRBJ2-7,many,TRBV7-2,CASSLGGDEQYF,TGTGCCAGCAGCTTAGGGGGTGACGAGCAGTACTTC
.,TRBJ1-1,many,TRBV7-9,CASSQLSDDSTF,TGTGCCAGCAGCCAACTCAGCGACGACTCTACCTTT
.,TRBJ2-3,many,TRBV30,CAWKKGYSTDTQYF,TGTGCCTGGAAGAAGGGGTATAGCACAGATACGCAGTATTTT
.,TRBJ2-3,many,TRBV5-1,CASSFSGPSTDTQYF,TGCGCCAGCAGCTTTAGCGGTCCTAGCACAGATACGCAGTATTTT
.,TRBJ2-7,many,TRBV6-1,CASSRSDSGEQYF,TGTGCCAGCAGTCGATCCGACAGTGGCGAGCAGTACTTC